This paragraph covers one T cell receptor beta chain sequence. This clone was detected a few times. Its antigen target is currently unknown. At one boundary the junction diverges from the germline segment, which might be a read error. Other DNA sequences in the sample encode the same CDR3. Following the manufacturer's recommendations, the immunoSEQ kit was used to generate TCR beta libraries from genomic DNA. For library preparation, a first multiplex PCR was performed with proprietary primers, followed by a second PCR in which unique barcodes were added, and bead cleanups were performed after each round. A kit-provided positive control reaction and a negative control reaction were included in every sample batch. The final libraries were assessed on an Agilent 4200 TapeStation D1000 ScreenTape, pooled by volume, and quantified by qPCR. Sequencing ran on an Illumina NextSeq500 with a MidOutput 150-cycle cartridge, using 156 Read1 and 15 Index1 cycles with kit custom primers. The pooled library was loaded at approximately 0.98 pM with approximately 20% PhiX control spiked in. The authors processed their data as follows. Vendor-processed data were analyzed in R, and a clonotype was defined as all T cells sharing the same CDR3 nucleotide sequence. In the clone abundance analyses, frequencies were normalized to the 10,000 most abundant clones in each sample. Public T cell clones, which averaged fewer than five per sample, were removed prior to analysis. The dominant motif analysis was done with ImmunoMap using the PAM10 matrix, a gap penalty of 30, and a homology threshold of 0.3, and motifs with a cumulative frequency of at least 0.01 were considered dominant. Drawn from immuneACCESS, this table holds only the in-frame rearrangements with V and J called that TCRdb kept. Clones are partly lost; checked studies trace under half to an unresolved V gene and leave the rest unexplained. The DNA was the basis for D and trimming; V, J and clone size are from that table. Within this sample are over 8,500 clones, with less than 80% of them counted one time only. About 14% of the sample comes from the top ten.

These data are taken from a study of radiation and T cells in renal cell carcinoma (dated by TCRdb to the early 2020s). Concerning the study at large: A total of 53 samples underwent TCR beta sequencing, made up of around 26 tumors and some 27 peripheral blood samples. A total of 4 million to 5 million unique CDR3 nucleotide sequences, encoding roughly 2.7 million unique CDR3 amino acid sequences, were found across all 50 or so samples.

The CDR3 has 15 amino acids, counting the end cysteine and phenylalanine. Only CDR3 DNA is held: 45 bases, read in frame from base 1. CDR1 and CDR2, looked up from the germline V gene (reference sequence), are SGHNT and YYREEE. General study outcomes and caveats: Because the trial had a single-armed design, the trial could not examine how radiation dose or scheduling affected the TCR repertoire. A greater number of dominant CDR3 motifs was detected in irradiated tumors than in control tumors, and a larger share of the repertoire was occupied by these motifs in irradiated tumors than in control tumors. Because only small tumor regions of about 0.94 g were available, the study did not capture intratumoral heterogeneity. Higher TCR clonality was observed in irradiated tumors than in controls, with an average of around 54% of the repertoire accounted for by the top 100 clonotypes, compared with 43% in nephrectomy-only tumors.

The time point label of this sample denotes: tumor resected at nephrectomy. Sample treatment or condition, as interpreted from the label and publication: treatment-naive control, cytoreductive nephrectomy. Control tumors came from treatment-naive renal cell carcinoma patients who underwent cytoreductive nephrectomy without prior radiation. All patients had renal cell carcinoma with clear cell pathology. The control tumors used for TCR sequencing were from a handful of females and fewer than 14 males, were resected between the early 2010s and the mid-2010s, and had a median patient age of roughly 58 years (range about 40 to 85). Tumors were dissociated mechanically, digested with collagenase/hyaluronidase at 37 degrees C, processed in gentleMACS C tubes, and stored in liquid nitrogen. Genomic DNA for TCR sequencing was prepared using the QIAamp DNA Blood Mini Kit (Qiagen). Only samples passing all quality control checks were included in the analyses.

The sample here was tumor tissue, taken from a patient whose treatment was nephrectomy without radiotherapy. The chain uses TRBV5-4 and TRBJ2-3; tentative D gene TRBD1, with 5 bases matching. The sequence was obtained from a man in his sixties with renal cell carcinoma. CDR3 loop: CASSQGVGDTDTQYF. The DNA sequence is as follows: TGCGCCAGCAGCCAAGGGGTCGGCGACACAGATACGCAGTATTTT.